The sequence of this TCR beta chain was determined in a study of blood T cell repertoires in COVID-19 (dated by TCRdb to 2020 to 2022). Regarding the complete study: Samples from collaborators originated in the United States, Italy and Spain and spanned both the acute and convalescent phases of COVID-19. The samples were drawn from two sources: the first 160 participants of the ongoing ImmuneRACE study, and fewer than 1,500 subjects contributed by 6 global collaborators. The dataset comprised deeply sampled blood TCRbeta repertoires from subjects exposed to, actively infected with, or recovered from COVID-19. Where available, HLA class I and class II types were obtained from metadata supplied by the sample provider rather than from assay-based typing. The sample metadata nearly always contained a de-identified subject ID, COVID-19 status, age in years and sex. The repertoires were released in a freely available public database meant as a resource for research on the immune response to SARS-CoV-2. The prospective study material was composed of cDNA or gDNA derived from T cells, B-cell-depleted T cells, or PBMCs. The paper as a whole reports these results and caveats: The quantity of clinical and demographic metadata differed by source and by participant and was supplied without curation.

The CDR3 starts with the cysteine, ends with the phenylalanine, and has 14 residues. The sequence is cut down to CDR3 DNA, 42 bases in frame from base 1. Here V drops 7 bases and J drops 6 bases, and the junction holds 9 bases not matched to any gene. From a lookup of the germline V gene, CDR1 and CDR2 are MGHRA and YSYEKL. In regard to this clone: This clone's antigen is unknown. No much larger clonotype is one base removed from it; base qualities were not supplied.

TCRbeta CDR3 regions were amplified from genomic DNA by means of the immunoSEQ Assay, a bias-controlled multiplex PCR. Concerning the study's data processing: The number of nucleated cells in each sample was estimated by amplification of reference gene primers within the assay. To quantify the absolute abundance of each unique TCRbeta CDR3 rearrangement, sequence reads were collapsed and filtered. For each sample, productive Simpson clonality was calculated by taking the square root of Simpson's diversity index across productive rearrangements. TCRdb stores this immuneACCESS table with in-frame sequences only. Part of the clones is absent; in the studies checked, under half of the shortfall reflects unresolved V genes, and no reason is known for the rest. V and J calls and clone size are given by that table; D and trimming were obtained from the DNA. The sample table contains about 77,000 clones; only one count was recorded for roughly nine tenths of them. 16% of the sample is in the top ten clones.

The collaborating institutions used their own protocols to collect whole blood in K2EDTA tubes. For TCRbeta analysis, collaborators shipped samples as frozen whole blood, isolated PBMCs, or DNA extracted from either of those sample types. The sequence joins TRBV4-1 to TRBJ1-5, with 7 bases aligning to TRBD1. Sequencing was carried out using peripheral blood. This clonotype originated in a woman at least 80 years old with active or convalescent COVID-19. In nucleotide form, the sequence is TGCGCCAGCACCAATTACAGGGGCACTCAGCCCCAGCATTTT. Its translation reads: CASTNYRGTQPQHF.